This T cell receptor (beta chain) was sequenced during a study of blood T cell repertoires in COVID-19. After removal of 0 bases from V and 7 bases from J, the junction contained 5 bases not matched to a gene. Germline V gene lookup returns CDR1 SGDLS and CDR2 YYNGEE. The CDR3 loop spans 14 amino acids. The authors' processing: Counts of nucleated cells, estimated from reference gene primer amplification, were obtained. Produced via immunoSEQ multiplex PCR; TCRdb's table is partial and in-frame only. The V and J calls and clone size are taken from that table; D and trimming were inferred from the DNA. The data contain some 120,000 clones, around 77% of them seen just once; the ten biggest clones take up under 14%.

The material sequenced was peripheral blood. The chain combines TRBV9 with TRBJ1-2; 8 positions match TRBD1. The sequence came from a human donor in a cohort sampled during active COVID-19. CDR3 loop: CASSVDRGEIGYTF. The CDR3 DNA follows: TGTGCCAGCAGCGTAGACAGGGGGGAAATTGGCTACACCTTC. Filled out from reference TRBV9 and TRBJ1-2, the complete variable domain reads DSGVTQTPKHLITATGQRVTLRCSPRSGDLSVYWYQQSLDQGLQFLIQYYNGEERAKGNILERFSAQQFPDLHSELNLSSLELGDSALYFCASSVDRGEIGYTFGSGTRLTVV.